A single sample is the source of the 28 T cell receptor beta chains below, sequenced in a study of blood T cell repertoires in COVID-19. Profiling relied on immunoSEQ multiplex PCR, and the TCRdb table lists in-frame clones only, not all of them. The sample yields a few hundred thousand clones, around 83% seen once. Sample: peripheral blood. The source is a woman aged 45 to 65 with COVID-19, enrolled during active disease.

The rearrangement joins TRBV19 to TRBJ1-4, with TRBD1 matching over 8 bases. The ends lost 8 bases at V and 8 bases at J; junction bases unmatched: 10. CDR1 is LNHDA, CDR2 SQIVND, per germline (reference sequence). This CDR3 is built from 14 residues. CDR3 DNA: TGTGCCAGTCAGCAGCAGGGGGCTTGGGAAAAACTGTTTTTT. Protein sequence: CASQQQGAWEKLFF. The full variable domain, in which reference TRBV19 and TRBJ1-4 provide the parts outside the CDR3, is DGGITQSPKYLFRKEGQNVTLSCEQNLNHDAMYWYRQDPGQGLRLIYYSQIVNDFQKGDIAEGYSVSREKKESFPLTVTSAQKNPTAFYLCASQQQGAWEKLFFGSGTQLSVL.

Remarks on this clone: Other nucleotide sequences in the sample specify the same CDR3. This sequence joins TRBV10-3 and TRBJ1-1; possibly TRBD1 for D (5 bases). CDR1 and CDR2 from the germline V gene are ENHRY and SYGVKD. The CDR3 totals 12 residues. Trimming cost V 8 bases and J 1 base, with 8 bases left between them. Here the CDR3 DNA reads TGTGCCATCCGGGGGGGGAACACTGAAGCTTTCTTT. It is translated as CAIRGGNTEAFF.

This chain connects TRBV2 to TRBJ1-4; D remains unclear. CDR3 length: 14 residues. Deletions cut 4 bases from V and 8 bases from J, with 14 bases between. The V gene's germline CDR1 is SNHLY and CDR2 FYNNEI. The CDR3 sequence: CASSVERVREKLFF. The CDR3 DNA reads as TGTGCCAGCAGTGTAGAACGGGTGAGGGAAAAACTGTTTTTT.

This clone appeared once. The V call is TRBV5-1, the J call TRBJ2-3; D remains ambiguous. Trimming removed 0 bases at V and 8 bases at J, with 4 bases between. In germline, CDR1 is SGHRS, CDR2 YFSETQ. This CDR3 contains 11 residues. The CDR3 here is CASSLGLTQYF. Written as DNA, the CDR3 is TGCGCCAGCAGCTTGGGGCTTACGCAGTATTTT.

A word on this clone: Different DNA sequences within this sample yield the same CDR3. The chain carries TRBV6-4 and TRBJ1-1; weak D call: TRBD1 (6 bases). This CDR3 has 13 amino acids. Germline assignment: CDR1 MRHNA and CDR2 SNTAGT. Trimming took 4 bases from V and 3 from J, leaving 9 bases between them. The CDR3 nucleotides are TGTGCCAGCAGTGTAGAGGGGGACACTGAAGCTTTCTTT. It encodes CASSVEGDTEAFF.

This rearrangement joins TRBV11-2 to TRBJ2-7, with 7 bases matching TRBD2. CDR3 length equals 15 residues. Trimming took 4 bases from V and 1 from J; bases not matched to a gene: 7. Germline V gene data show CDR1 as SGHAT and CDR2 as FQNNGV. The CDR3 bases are TGTGCCAGCAGCTCCCCTGGCGGGGGTTCCTACGAGCAGTACTTC. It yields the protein CASSSPGGGSYEQYF.

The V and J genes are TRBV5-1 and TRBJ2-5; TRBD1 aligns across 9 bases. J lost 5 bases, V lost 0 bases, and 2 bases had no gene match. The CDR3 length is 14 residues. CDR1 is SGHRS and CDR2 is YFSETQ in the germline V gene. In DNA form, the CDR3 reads TGCGCCAGCAGCTTGGGCGGACAGGGGGAGACCCAGTACTTC. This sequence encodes CASSLGGQGETQYF.

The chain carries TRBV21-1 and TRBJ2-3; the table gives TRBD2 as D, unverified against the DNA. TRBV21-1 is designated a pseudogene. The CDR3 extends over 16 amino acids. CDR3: CASSKGSHLGTDTQYF. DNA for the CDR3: TGTGCCAGCAGCAAAGGGTCCCACCTAGGCACAGATACGCAGTATTTT.

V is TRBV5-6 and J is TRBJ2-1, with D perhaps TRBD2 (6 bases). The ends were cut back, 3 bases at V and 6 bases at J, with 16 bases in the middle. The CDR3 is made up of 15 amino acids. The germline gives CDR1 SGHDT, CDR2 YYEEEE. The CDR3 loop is CASSSGTSGFNEQFF. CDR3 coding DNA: TGTGCCAGCAGCTCCGGGACTTCGGGGTTCAATGAGCAGTTCTTC.

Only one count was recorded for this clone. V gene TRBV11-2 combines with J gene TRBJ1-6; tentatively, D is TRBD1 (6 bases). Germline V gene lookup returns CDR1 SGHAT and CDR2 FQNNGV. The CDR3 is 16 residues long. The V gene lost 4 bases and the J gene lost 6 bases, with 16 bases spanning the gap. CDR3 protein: CASSYAAGGANSPLHF. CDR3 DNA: TGTGCCAGCAGCTATGCGGCGGGGGGCGCTAATTCACCCCTCCACTTT. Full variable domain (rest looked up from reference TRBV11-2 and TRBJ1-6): EAGVAQSPRYKIIEKRQSVAFWCNPISGHATLYWYQQILGQGPKLLIQFQNNGVVDDSQLPKDRFSAERLKGVDSTLKIQPAKLEDSAVYLCASSYAAGGANSPLHFGNGTRLTVT.

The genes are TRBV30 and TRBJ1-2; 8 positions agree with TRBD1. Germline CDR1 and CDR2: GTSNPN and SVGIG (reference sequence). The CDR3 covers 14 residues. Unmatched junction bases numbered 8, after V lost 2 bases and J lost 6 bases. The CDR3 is CAWSTGTGQDGYTF. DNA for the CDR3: TGTGCCTGGAGTACGGGGACAGGCCAAGATGGCTACACCTTC.

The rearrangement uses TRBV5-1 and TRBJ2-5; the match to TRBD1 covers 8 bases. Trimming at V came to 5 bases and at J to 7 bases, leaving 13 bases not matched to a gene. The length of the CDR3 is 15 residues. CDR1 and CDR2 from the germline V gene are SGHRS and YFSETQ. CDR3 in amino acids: CASSYTGPGGGTQYF. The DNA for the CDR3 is TGCGCCAGCAGTTATACGGGCCCAGGGGGCGGGACCCAGTACTTC. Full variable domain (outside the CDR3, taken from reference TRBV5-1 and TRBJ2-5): KAGVTQTPRYLIKTRGQQVTLSCSPISGHRSVSWYQQTPGQGLQFLFEYFSETQRNKGNFPGRFSGRQFSNSRSEMNVSTLELGDSALYLCASSYTGPGGGTQYFGPGTRLLVL.

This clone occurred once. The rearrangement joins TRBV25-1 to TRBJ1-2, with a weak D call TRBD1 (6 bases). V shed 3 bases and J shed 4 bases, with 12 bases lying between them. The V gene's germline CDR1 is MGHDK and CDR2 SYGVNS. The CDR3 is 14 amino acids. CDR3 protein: CASSDSGVVYGYTF. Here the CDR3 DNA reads TGTGCCAGCAGTGATTCAGGGGTAGTCTATGGCTACACCTTC.

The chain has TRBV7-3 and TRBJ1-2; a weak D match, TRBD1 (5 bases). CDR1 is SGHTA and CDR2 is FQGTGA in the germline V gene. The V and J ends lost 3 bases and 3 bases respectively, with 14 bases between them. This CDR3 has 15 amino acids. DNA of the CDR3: TGTGCCAGCAGCTTTCTACCAGGGTCGGACTATGGCTACACCTTC. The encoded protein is CASSFLPGSDYGYTF.

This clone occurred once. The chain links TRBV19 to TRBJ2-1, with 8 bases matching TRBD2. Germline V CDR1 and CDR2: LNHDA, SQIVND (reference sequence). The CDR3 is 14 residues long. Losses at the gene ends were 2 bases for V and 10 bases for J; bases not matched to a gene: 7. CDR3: CASSIYAGGSEQFF. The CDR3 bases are TGTGCCAGTAGTATATATGCGGGGGGCTCGGAGCAGTTCTTC.

The CDR3 here is CASSPRQGGGYTF. CDR3 bases: TGTGCCAGCAGCCCCCGCCAAGGAGGTGGCTACACCTTC. This sequence joins TRBV11-2 and TRBJ1-2, with D unresolved. The CDR3 spans 13 residues. With 5 bases removed from V and 7 bases from J, the gap between germline ends came to 14 bases. Germline lookup yields CDR1 SGHAT and CDR2 FQNNGV.

The CDR3 protein is CASSPRLGDRPFF. CDR3 sequence (DNA): TGCGCCAGCAGCCCTCGATTAGGGGACAGACCTTTCTTT. The chain is built from TRBV5-1 and TRBJ1-1, with 7 bases identical to TRBD1. CDR1 and CDR2 from the germline V gene are SGHRS and YFSETQ. The length of the CDR3 is 13 residues. Germline trimming cut 4 bases from V and 12 bases from J; bases unmatched to any gene: 12.

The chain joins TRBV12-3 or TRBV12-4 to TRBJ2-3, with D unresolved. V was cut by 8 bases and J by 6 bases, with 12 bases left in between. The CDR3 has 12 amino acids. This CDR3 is CASLTPRDTQYF. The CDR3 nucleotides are TGTGCCAGCCTAACCCCCCGTGATACGCAGTATTTT.

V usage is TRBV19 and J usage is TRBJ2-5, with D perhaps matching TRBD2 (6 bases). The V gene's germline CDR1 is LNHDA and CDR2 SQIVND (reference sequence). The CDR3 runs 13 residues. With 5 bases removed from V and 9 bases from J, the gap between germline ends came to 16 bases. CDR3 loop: CASSPGGSVAQYF. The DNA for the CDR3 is TGTGCCAGTAGTCCCGGAGGGTCAGTGGCCCAGTACTTC.

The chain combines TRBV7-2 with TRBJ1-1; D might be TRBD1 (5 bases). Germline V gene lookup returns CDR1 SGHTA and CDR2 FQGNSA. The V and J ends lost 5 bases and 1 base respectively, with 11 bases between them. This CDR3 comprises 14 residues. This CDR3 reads CASSPPGGNTEAFF. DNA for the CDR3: TGTGCCAGCAGCCCTCCCGGGGGGAACACTGAAGCTTTCTTT.

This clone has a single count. The CDR3 protein is CASREGLAGGYEQYF. In DNA, the CDR3 is TGTGCCAGCAGGGAGGGACTAGCGGGGGGCTACGAGCAGTACTTC. The gene calls are TRBV2 and TRBJ2-7, with TRBD2 matching 15 bases. The J segment lost 3 bases and the V segment lost 6 bases, leaving 3 bases of the junction unmatched. This CDR3 is built from 15 residues. Germline values: CDR1 SNHLY, CDR2 FYNNEI.

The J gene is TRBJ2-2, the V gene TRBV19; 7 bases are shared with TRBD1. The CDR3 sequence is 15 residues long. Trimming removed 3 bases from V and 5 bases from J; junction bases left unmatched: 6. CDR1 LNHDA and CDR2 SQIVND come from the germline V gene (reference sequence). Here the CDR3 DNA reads TGTGCCAGTAGTATCAGAGGGGGCCGTACCGGGGAGCTGTTTTTT. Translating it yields CASSIRGGRTGELFF.

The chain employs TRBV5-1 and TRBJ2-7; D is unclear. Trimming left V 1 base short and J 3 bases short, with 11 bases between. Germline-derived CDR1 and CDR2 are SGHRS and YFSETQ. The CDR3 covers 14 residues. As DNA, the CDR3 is TGCGCCAGCAGCTTGACCTCGCAGAACTACGAGCAGTACGTC. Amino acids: CASSLTSQNYEQYV.

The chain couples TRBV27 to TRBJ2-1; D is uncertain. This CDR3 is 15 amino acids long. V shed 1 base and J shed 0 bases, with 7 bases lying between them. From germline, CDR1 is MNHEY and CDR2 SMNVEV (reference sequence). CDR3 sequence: CASSLYRLSYNEQFF. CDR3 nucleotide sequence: TGTGCCAGCAGTTTATATCGTCTCTCCTACAATGAGCAGTTCTTC.

CDR3 bases: TGCGCCAGCACTGCCGACGGGATGAACACTGAAGCTTTCTTT. This translates into CASTADGMNTEAFF. The J gene is TRBJ1-1, the V gene TRBV5-1; D is unclear. The germline CDR1 and CDR2 sequences are SGHRS and YFSETQ. V lost 6 bases and J 0 bases, leaving 12 bases between the germline ends. This CDR3 region has 14 residues.

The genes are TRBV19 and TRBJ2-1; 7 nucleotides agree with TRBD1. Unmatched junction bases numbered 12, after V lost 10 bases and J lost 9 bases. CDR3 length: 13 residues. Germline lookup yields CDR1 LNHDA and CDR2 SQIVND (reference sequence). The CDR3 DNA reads TGTGCCACTGCCGGACAGGCCCACGGTGAGCAGTTCTTC. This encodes CATAGQAHGEQFF. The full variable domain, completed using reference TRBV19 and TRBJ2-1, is DGGITQSPKYLFRKEGQNVTLSCEQNLNHDAMYWYRQDPGQGLRLIYYSQIVNDFQKGDIAEGYSVSREKKESFPLTVTSAQKNPTAFYLCATAGQAHGEQFFGPGTRLTVL.

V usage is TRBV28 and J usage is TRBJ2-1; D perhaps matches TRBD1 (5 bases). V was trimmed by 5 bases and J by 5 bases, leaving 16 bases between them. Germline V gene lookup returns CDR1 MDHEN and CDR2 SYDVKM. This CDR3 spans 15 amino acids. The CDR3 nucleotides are TGTGCCAGCAGTGAAGGGGCAGCGAAACACAATGAGCAGTTCTTC. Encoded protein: CASSEGAAKHNEQFF. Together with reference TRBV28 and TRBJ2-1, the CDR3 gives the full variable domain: DVKVTQSSRYLVKRTGEKVFLECVQDMDHENMFWYRQDPGLGLRLIYFSYDVKMKEKGDIPEGYSVSREKKERFSLILESASTNQTSMYLCASSEGAAKHNEQFFGPGTRLTVL.

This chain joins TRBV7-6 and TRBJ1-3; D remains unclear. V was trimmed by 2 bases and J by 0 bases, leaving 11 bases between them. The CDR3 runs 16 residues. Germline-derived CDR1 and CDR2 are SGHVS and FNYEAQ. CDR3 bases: TGTGCCAGCAGCTTACTTTCTCCGGTCTCTGGAAACACCATATATTTT. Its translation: CASSLLSPVSGNTIYF.